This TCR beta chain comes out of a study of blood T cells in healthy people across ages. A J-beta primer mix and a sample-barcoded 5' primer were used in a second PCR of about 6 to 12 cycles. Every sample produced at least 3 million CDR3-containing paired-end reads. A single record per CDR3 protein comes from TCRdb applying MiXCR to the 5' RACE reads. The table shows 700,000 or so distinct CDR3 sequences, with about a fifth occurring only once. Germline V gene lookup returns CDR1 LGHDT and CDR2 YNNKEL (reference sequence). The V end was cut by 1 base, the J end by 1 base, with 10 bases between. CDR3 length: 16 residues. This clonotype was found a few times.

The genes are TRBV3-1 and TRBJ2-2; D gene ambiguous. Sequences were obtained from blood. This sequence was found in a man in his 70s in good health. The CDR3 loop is CASSQVIGKNTGELFF. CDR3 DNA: TGTGCCAGCAGCCAAGTTATAGGAAAGAACACCGGGGAGCTGTTTTTT.